Listed below are T cell receptor beta chains from one sample, sequenced in a study of T cells in Graves' hyperthyroidism and ophthalmopathy. MiXCR was run by TCRdb on the multiplex PCR reads, yielding one entry per CDR3 protein. The table lists fewer than 650,000 distinct CDR3 sequences, more than 13% of them singletons. Source material: blood. The receptors stem from a woman aged 18-30 years with Graves' ophthalmopathy. Both conserved end residues are part of each CDR3. Fields, in order: clone size, CDR3 length, J gene, V gene, D gene, CDR3 protein, CDR3 DNA. The D gene is left open where the match is weak. Clone size is stated in some rows and not others, as once, few, many or a class when expanded.

>NA|16|TRBJ1-4|TRBV19|NA
CASSIGVGTANEKLFF
TGTGCCAGTAGTATAGGGGTCGGGACGGCTAATGAAAAACTGTTTTTT
>many|19|TRBJ2-1|TRBV11-2|TRBD1
CASSSIGGGQGSSYNEQFF
TGTGCCAGCAGCTCTATAGGGGGCGGACAGGGGAGTTCCTACAATGAGCAGTTCTTC
>many|16|TRBJ2-7|TRBV10-3|NA
CAISDPSRAPTYEQYF
TGTGCCATCAGTGACCCCTCTCGGGCCCCGACCTACGAGCAGTACTTC
>NA|12|TRBJ2-7|TRBV10-3|NA
CAIRNGSYEQYF
TGTGCCATTAGGAACGGCTCCTACGAGCAGTACTTC
>many|16|TRBJ2-3|TRBV20-1|NA
CSARFFRGEITDTQYF
TGCAGTGCTAGATTTTTCAGGGGAGAGATCACAGATACGCAGTATTTT
>few|19|TRBJ2-7|TRBV5-6|TRBD2
CASSTRGAGGEVTGLEQYF
TGTGCCAGCAGCACCAGGGGAGCGGGAGGTGAAGTTACGGGGCTCGAGCAGTACTTC
>many|17|TRBJ2-6|TRBV28|NA
CASSLPLHGEGANVLTF
TGTGCCAGCAGTCTCCCCTTACACGGAGAGGGGGCCAACGTCCTGACTTTC
>many|13|TRBJ1-5|TRBV30|NA
CAWSVSRNQPQHF
TGTGCCTGGAGTGTAAGTAGGAATCAGCCCCAGCATTTT
>NA|16|TRBJ2-7|TRBV15|TRBD2
CATSTAASGGHYEQYF
TGTGCCACCAGCACGGCGGCGAGCGGGGGGCACTACGAGCAGTACTTC
>many|17|TRBJ2-5|TRBV6-5|TRBD2
CASSYSSVLAGEETQYF
TGTGCCAGCAGTTACTCTTCGGTACTAGCGGGAGAAGAGACCCAGTACTTC
>many|19|TRBJ1-5|TRBV6-2/TRBV6-3|TRBD1
CASSYSQGSQFTPGQPQHF
TGTGCCAGCAGTTACTCACAGGGGTCCCAATTTACCCCAGGTCAGCCCCAGCATTTT
>many|17|TRBJ1-1|TRBV6-1|NA
CASSDGFGGAGNTEAFF
TGTGCCAGCAGTGATGGGTTTGGTGGGGCCGGGAACACTGAAGCTTTCTTT
>NA|13|TRBJ2-7|TRBV2|TRBD2
CASLLTSGGEQYF
TGTGCCAGCCTATTGACTAGCGGGGGGGAGCAGTACTTC
>many|12|TRBJ2-7|TRBV6-1|NA
CASSNPSYEQYF
TGTGCCAGCAGCAACCCGTCCTACGAGCAGTACTTC
>many|19|TRBJ2-7|TRBV20-1|TRBD2
CSATWRLAGDQGISYEQYF
TGCAGTGCTACCTGGAGACTAGCGGGAGATCAGGGCATCTCCTACGAGCAGTACTTC
>many|16|TRBJ1-2|TRBV9|NA
CASSVVASEPHYGYTF
TGTGCCAGCAGCGTAGTTGCCTCAGAACCGCACTATGGCTACACCTTC
>many|13|TRBJ1-5|TRBV2|NA
CASTRDLNQPQHF
TGTGCCAGCACCCGGGACCTTAATCAGCCCCAGCATTTT
>many|18|TRBJ2-5|TRBV28|TRBD2
CASSSDTPAIAGEETQYF
TGTGCCAGCAGTTCTGACACCCCCGCGATAGCGGGAGAAGAGACCCAGTACTTC
>many|15|TRBJ1-5|TRBV7-8|NA
CASSLRVISNQPQHF
TGTGCCAGCAGCTTACGGGTGATAAGCAATCAGCCCCAGCATTTT
>many|14|TRBJ2-1|TRBV27|TRBD2
CASSFSGSGREQFF
TGTGCCAGCAGTTTTTCCGGGAGCGGGAGAGAGCAGTTCTTC
>many|14|TRBJ2-7|TRBV6-1|TRBD2
CASTAGGPPYEQYF
TGTGCCAGCACCGCGGGGGGGCCCCCCTACGAGCAGTACTTC
>many|14|TRBJ2-7|TRBV7-9|TRBD1
CASSATDRAYEQYF
TGTGCCAGCAGCGCGACCGACAGGGCCTACGAGCAGTACTTC
>NA|17|TRBJ2-7|TRBV6-6|TRBD2
CASSYSSPSGSTYEQYF
TGTGCCAGCAGTTACTCTTCCCCTAGCGGGAGTACCTACGAGCAGTACTTC
>many|14|TRBJ2-7|TRBV7-6|TRBD1
CASSLDRGRVEQYF
TGTGCCAGCAGCTTAGACAGGGGGCGAGTCGAGCAGTACTTC
>many|17|TRBJ2-7|TRBV6-1|TRBD1
CASSFTGDSPSSYEQYF
TGTGCCAGCAGTTTTACCGGGGACAGTCCTAGCTCCTACGAGCAGTACTTC
>many|14|TRBJ1-4|TRBV11-3|NA
CASSFGLGEEKLFF
TGTGCCAGCAGCTTTGGATTGGGGGAGGAAAAACTGTTTTTT
>many|15|TRBJ2-7|TRBV7-9|NA
CASSRQGTSNYEQYF
TGTGCCAGCAGCCGGCAAGGGACATCCAACTACGAGCAGTACTTC